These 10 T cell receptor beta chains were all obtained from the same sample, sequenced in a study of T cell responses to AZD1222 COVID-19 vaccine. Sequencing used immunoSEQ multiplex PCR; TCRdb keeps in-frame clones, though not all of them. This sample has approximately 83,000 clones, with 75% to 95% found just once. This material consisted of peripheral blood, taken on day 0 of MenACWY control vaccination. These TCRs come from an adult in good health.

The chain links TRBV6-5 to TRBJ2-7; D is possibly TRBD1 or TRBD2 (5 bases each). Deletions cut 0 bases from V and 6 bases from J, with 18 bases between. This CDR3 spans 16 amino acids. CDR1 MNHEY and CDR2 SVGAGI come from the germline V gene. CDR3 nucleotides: TGTGCCAGCAGTTACTCGGGCTCAGGGTTGGAGGCCGAGCAGTACTTC. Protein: CASSYSGSGLEAEQYF.

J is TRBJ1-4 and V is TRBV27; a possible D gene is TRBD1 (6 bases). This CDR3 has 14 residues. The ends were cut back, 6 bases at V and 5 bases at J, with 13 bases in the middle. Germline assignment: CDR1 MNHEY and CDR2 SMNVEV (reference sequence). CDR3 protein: CASRPGVHNEKLFF. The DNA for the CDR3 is TGTGCCAGCAGACCAGGGGTCCACAATGAAAAACTGTTTTTT.

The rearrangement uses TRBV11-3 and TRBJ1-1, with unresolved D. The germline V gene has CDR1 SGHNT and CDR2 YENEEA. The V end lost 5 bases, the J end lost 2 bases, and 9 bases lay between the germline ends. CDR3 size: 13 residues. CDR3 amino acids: CASSMDGNTEAFF. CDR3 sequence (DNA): TGTGCCAGCAGCATGGACGGTAACACTGAAGCTTTCTTT.

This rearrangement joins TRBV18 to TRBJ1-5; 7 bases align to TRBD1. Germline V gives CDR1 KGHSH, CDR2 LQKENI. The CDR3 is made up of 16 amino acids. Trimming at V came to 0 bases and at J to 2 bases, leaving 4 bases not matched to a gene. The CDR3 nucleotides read TGTGCCAGCTCACCACCGGGGACAGTCGGCAATCAGCCCCAGCATTTT. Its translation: CASSPPGTVGNQPQHF.

CDR3 DNA sequence: TGTGCCAGCCGACACGACCGGGGCGAGCAGTACTTC. Protein: CASRHDRGEQYF. The rearrangement joins TRBV19 to TRBJ2-7, with D possibly matching TRBD2 (5 bases). Trimming left V 9 bases short and J 6 bases short, with 15 bases between. CDR3 length: 12 amino acids. Germline V lookup: CDR1 LNHDA, CDR2 SQIVND (reference sequence).

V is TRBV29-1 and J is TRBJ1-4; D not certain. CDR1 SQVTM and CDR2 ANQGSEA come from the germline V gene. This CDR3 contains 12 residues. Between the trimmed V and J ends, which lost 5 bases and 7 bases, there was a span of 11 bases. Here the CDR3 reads CSVSKDTEKLFF. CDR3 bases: TGCAGCGTTTCCAAAGACACTGAAAAACTGTTTTTT.

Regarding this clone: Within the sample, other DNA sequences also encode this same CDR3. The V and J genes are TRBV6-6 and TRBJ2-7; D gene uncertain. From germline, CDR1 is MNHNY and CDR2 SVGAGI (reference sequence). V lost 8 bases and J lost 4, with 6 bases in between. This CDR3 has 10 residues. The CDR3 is CASGSYEQYF. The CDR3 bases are TGTGCCAGCGGAAGTTACGAGCAGTACTTC.

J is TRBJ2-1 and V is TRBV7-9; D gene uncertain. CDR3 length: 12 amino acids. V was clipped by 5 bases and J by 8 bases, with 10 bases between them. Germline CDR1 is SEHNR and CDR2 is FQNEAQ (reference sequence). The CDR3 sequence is CASSITRDEQFF. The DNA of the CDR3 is TGTGCCAGCAGCATAACCAGAGATGAGCAGTTCTTC.

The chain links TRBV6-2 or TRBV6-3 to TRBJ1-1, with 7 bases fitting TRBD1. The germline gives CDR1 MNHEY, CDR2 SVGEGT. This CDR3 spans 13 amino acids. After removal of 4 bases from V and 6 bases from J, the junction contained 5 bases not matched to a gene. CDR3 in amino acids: CASSSLGTAEAFF. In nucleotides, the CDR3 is TGTGCCAGCAGTTCCCTTGGGACAGCTGAAGCTTTCTTT.

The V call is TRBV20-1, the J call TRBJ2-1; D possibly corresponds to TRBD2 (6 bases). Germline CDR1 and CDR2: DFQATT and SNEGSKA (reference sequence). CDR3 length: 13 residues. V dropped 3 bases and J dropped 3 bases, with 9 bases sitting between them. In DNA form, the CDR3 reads TGCAGTGCTAGTATAGCGGTCTACAATGAGCAGTTCTTC. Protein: CSASIAVYNEQFF.